This T cell receptor (beta chain) was retrieved from a study of T cell repertoires in cytomegalovirus infection. Study information: Well-studied HLA-B-restricted epitopes and recently identified HLA-C-restricted epitopes of CMV were both used in the study.

Findings and caveats of the study: HLA-C-restricted, CMV-specific TCR beta clonotypes were dominant ex vivo.

On this clonotype itself: Its antigen is not identified.

TCRdb re-called the reads with MiXCR, one entry per CDR3 protein. Found here are roughly 80,000 distinct CDR3 sequences, roughly a quarter of them singletons; the top ten hold roughly 50%. The germline V gene has CDR1 SQVTM and CDR2 ANQGSEA. V lost 0 bases, J lost 3 bases, and 5 bases stayed unmatched. The CDR3 loop spans 15 amino acids. V and J are TRBV29-1 and TRBJ1-3; TRBD1 matches at 7 bases. The sequence derives from a human donor in good health (CMV status not recorded). Some clones in this sample may be carry-over from other donors' samples. The sample consisted of CD8+ T cells from cultured PBMCs, taken from culture after CMV antigen stimulation. This CDR3 reads CSVEEADRDGNTIYF. CDR3 bases: TGCAGCGTTGAAGAAGCAGACAGGGATGGAAACACCATATATTTT.